The 28 T cell receptor beta chains below all came from one sample that was sequenced in a study of Tregs in tolerant kidney transplant recipients. Clones were sequenced by immunoSEQ multiplex PCR, and TCRdb holds only the in-frame ones, with some missing. The repertoire consists of some 74,000 clones, with around 93% occurring once and the leading ten covering approximately 0.37%. The source was Tregs from blood, collected before the transplant. Receptors were obtained from a human donor who received a combined kidney and bone marrow transplant.

Turning to this clone: The same CDR3 is also encoded by other DNA sequences in this sample. This sequence joins TRBV5-1 and TRBJ2-7; TRBD2 aligns across 12 bases. V shed 4 bases, J shed 4 bases, and the junction held 9 bases outside the gene matches. From germline, CDR1 is SGHRS and CDR2 YFSETQ. The CDR3 totals 16 residues. CDR3: CASSPGGLAGSYEQYF. The CDR3 coding sequence is TGCGCCAGCAGCCCCGGGGGACTAGCGGGTTCTTACGAGCAGTACTTC.

This clone has only a few counts. The CDR3 loop is CASSSNTGELFF. The DNA for the CDR3 is TGTGCCAGCAGCTCGAACACCGGGGAGCTGTTTTTT. This rearrangement joins TRBV7-3 to TRBJ2-2; D unresolved. Trimming took off 4 bases at V and 0 bases at J, with 0 bases between the two ends. The CDR3 totals 12 residues. The germline gives CDR1 SGHTA, CDR2 FQGTGA.

The V and J genes are TRBV18 and TRBJ2-5; TRBD1 matches at 12 bases. The CDR3 is made up of 15 amino acids. The junction had 7 bases not matched to a gene; V was cut back by 6 bases and J by 5 bases. In germline, CDR1 is KGHSH, CDR2 LQKENI. In nucleotides, the CDR3 is TGTGCCAGCTCGGAGGGGACAGGGGGCCGGGAGACCCAGTACTTC. This sequence encodes CASSEGTGGRETQYF. Based on the CDR3 plus reference TRBV18 and TRBJ2-5, the full variable domain is NAGVMQNPRHLVRRRGQEARLRCSPMKGHSHVYWYRQLPEEGLKFMVYLQKENIIDESGMPKERFSAEFPKEGPSILRIQQVVRGDSAAYFCASSEGTGGRETQYFGPGTRLLVL.

This rearrangement joins TRBV4-1 to TRBJ2-3; TRBD1 matches at 8 bases. The CDR3 consists of 18 residues. CDR1 MGHRA and CDR2 YSYEKL come from the germline V gene. The trim removed 1 base at V and 0 bases at J, leaving 9 bases unmatched. CDR3 loop: CASSQADRVRSSTDTQYF. The CDR3, as DNA: TGCGCCAGCAGCCAAGCGGACAGGGTTCGTTCTAGCACAGATACGCAGTATTTT.

This clone was observed once. The chain combines TRBV18 with TRBJ1-2; D is unresolved. Germline values: CDR1 KGHSH, CDR2 LQKENI. Trimming removed 1 base from V and 5 bases from J, with 11 bases in between. This CDR3 spans 14 amino acids. The CDR3 region is CASSPQQGEYGYTF. DNA for the CDR3: TGTGCCAGCTCACCACAACAAGGCGAGTATGGCTACACCTTC.

The J gene is TRBJ1-5, the V gene TRBV21-1; the table's D call, TRBD1, was not checked against the DNA. TRBV21-1 is annotated as a pseudogene. The CDR3 has 13 amino acids. CDR3 sequence (DNA): TGTGCCAGGGGCACGGATAGCAATCAGCCCCAGCATTTT. This codes for CARGTDSNQPQHF.

V usage is TRBV7-2 and J usage is TRBJ1-2; TRBD1 agrees at 7 bases. Losses at the gene ends were 3 bases for V and 8 bases for J; bases not matched to a gene: 9. This CDR3 is built from 14 residues. Germline V CDR1 and CDR2: SGHTA, FQGNSA. CDR3 region: CASSLSGTAEGYTF. In DNA, the CDR3 is TGTGCCAGCAGCTTGAGCGGGACAGCCGAGGGCTACACCTTC.

The chain couples TRBV18 to TRBJ1-3, with 9 bases lining up with TRBD1. Germline CDR1 reads KGHSH; CDR2 reads LQKENI. The ends lost 2 bases at V and 5 bases at J; junction bases unmatched: 7. The length of the CDR3 is 16 residues. The CDR3 DNA follows: TGTGCCAGCTCACCAGTAACCGGGACAGGGCGAAACACCATATATTTT. It is translated as CASSPVTGTGRNTIYF. The full variable domain, its missing parts supplied by reference TRBV18 and TRBJ1-3, is NAGVMQNPRHLVRRRGQEARLRCSPMKGHSHVYWYRQLPEEGLKFMVYLQKENIIDESGMPKERFSAEFPKEGPSILRIQQVVRGDSAAYFCASSPVTGTGRNTIYFGEGSWLTVV.

V usage is TRBV6-1 and J usage is TRBJ2-3; tentative D call: TRBD1 (6 bases). Trimming removed 2 bases at V and 9 bases at J, with 9 bases between. This CDR3 spans 12 amino acids. CDR1 is MNHNS and CDR2 is SASEGT in the germline V gene. CDR3 sequence reads: CASSETGITQYF. CDR3 DNA sequence: TGTGCCAGCAGTGAAACAGGGATCACGCAGTATTTT.

V usage is TRBV5-1 and J usage is TRBJ1-1; D is unclear. The V gene lost 0 bases and the J gene lost 1 base, with 10 bases spanning the gap. Germline assignment: CDR1 SGHRS and CDR2 YFSETQ. The CDR3 consists of 15 residues. CDR3 sequence (DNA): TGCGCCAGCAGCTTGGATCGGGGTCGGAACACTGAAGCTTTCTTT. This gives the protein CASSLDRGRNTEAFF.

This chain joins TRBV7-6 and TRBJ2-7; D call uncertain. V lost 1 base to trimming and J lost 4 bases, with 8 bases between them. The CDR3 has 13 residues. The germline V gene encodes CDR1 SGHVS and CDR2 FNYEAQ. CDR3 sequence reads: CASSLGPEYEQYF. CDR3 coding DNA: TGTGCCAGCAGCTTAGGGCCGGAGTACGAGCAGTACTTC. Full variable domain (outside the CDR3, taken from reference TRBV7-6 and TRBJ2-7): GAGVSQSPRYKVTKRGQDVALRCDPISGHVSLYWYRQALGQGPEFLTYFNYEAQQDKSGLPNDRFSAERPEGSISTLTIQRTEQRDSAMYRCASSLGPEYEQYFGPGTRLTVT.

V and J are TRBV9 and TRBJ2-1; D possibly corresponds to TRBD2 (5 bases). V lost 3 bases and J lost 8, with 12 bases in between. Germline-derived CDR1 and CDR2 are SGDLS and YYNGEE. The CDR3 has 13 residues. CDR3 protein: CASSGGLGDEQFF. CDR3 DNA sequence: TGTGCCAGCAGCGGAGGACTCGGAGATGAGCAGTTCTTC.

The chain recombines TRBV6-1 with TRBJ1-1; D may be TRBD1 (5 bases). The CDR3 has 14 residues. Germline V gene sequence: CDR1 MNHNS, CDR2 SASEGT. V gave up 7 bases and J gave up 6 bases, with 18 bases separating them. The chain's CDR3 is CASNPWGAGAEAFF. For the CDR3, the DNA is TGTGCCAGCAATCCCTGGGGCGCCGGGGCTGAAGCTTTCTTT.

The V call is TRBV15, the J call TRBJ2-2; D possibly matches TRBD1 or TRBD2 (7 bases each). Deletions cut 5 bases from V and 6 bases from J, with 19 bases between. The germline gives CDR1 LNHNV, CDR2 YYDKDF (reference sequence). The CDR3 extends over 16 amino acids. The CDR3 sequence: CATSGAGTEQPGELFF. The CDR3 coding sequence is TGTGCCACCAGCGGAGCGGGGACAGAACAACCCGGGGAGCTGTTTTTT.

This rearrangement joins TRBV21-1 to TRBJ2-7. TRBV21-1 represents a pseudogene. CDR3 length equals 14 residues. This CDR3 reads CASSQTLLDYEQYF. The CDR3, as DNA: TGTGCCAGCAGCCAGACACTGCTAGACTACGAGCAGTACTTC.

The genes are TRBV2 and TRBJ2-7; D possibly corresponds to TRBD1 (5 bases). The CDR3 has 13 residues. Deletions cut 5 bases from V and 4 bases from J, with 12 bases between. Germline V gene lookup returns CDR1 SNHLY and CDR2 FYNNEI. The CDR3 loop is CASSYRGFYEQYF. CDR3 in DNA: TGTGCCAGCAGTTATAGGGGATTTTACGAGCAGTACTTC.

For the CDR3, the DNA is TGTGCCAGCAGTTTATACCTAGCGGGGGGGGAGACCCAGTACTTC. As protein: CASSLYLAGGETQYF. This chain uses TRBV28 with TRBJ2-5, with 12 bases aligning to TRBD2. CDR3 length: 15 amino acids. The V gene's germline CDR1 is MDHEN and CDR2 SYDVKM. Losses at the gene ends were 1 base for V and 5 bases for J; bases not matched to a gene: 2. The variable domain in full, completed from reference TRBV28 and TRBJ2-5, reads DVKVTQSSRYLVKRTGEKVFLECVQDMDHENMFWYRQDPGLGLRLIYFSYDVKMKEKGDIPEGYSVSREKKERFSLILESASTNQTSMYLCASSLYLAGGETQYFGPGTRLLVL.

CDR3 DNA sequence: TGTGCCAGTAGTAAGGGACTAGCGGGTCAAGAGACCCAGTACTTC. This gives the protein CASSKGLAGQETQYF. This chain links TRBV19 with TRBJ2-5, with 12 bases aligning to TRBD2. Germline CDR1 is LNHDA and CDR2 is SQIVND (reference sequence). This CDR3 contains 15 residues. V shed 4 bases and J 2 bases; nucleotides not matched to a gene: 2.

The V and J genes are TRBV18 and TRBJ2-1; TRBD1 aligns across 11 bases. Germline CDR1 KGHSH, CDR2 LQKENI. The CDR3 has 15 amino acids. The V and J ends lost 5 bases and 4 bases, in that order; junction bases with no gene match: 4. CDR3 in amino acids: CASSVGQGAYNEQFF. CDR3 nucleotide sequence: TGTGCCAGCTCAGTAGGACAGGGGGCGTACAATGAGCAGTTCTTC.

This sequence joins TRBV9 and TRBJ2-2; D uncertain. This CDR3 has 12 amino acids. V lost 3 bases and J 6 bases, leaving 6 bases between the germline ends. CDR1 is SGDLS, CDR2 YYNGEE, per germline. This CDR3 is CASSAQAGELFF. The CDR3 DNA sequence: TGTGCCAGCAGCGCCCAAGCCGGGGAGCTGTTTTTT.

This clone was observed once. CDR3: CASSLNVNSGANVLTF. The CDR3 DNA is TGCGCCAGCAGCTTGAACGTTAACTCTGGGGCCAACGTCCTGACTTTC. This sequence joins TRBV5-1 and TRBJ2-6; no clear D gene. V gave up 1 base and J gave up 0 bases, with 8 bases separating them. The V gene's germline CDR1 is SGHRS and CDR2 YFSETQ. The CDR3 has 16 residues.

V is TRBV6-6 and J is TRBJ2-3; no clear D. V gave up 0 bases and J gave up 6 bases, with 4 bases separating them. CDR1 MNHNY and CDR2 SVGAGI come from the germline V gene (reference sequence). The CDR3 is 12 residues long. The CDR3 loop reads CASSYSGDTQYF. DNA for the CDR3: TGTGCCAGCAGTTACTCTGGGGATACGCAGTATTTT.

The V call is TRBV7-9, the J call TRBJ1-3, with unresolved D. V was shortened by 3 bases and J by 0 bases, with 12 bases between the two germline ends. Germline V lookup: CDR1 SEHNR, CDR2 FQNEAQ (reference sequence). The CDR3 length is 16 residues. The CDR3 here is CASSFLGGNSGNTIYF. CDR3 DNA: TGTGCCAGCAGCTTCCTCGGTGGAAACTCTGGAAACACCATATATTTT.

CDR3 coding DNA: TGTGCCACCCACACCTCGGGGACGCGCTCCTACGAGCAGTACTTC. It yields the protein CATHTSGTRSYEQYF. This rearrangement joins TRBV5-4 to TRBJ2-7; D tentatively fits TRBD1 or TRBD2 (5 bases each). V lost 9 bases to trimming and J lost 0 bases, with 19 bases between them. The CDR3 sequence is 15 residues long. CDR1 and CDR2 (germline): SGHNT, YYREEE (reference sequence).

The chain recombines TRBV10-3 with TRBJ1-2; 7 bases are shared with TRBD1. The CDR3 totals 12 residues. V lost 0 bases, J lost 8 bases, and 0 bases stayed unmatched. Germline V gene data show CDR1 as ENHRY and CDR2 as SYGVKD. CDR3 in DNA: TGTGCCATCAGTGAGTCAGGGGGCGGCTACACCTTC. Protein product: CAISESGGGYTF.

Details on this clone: The sample carries other DNA sequences with the same CDR3. V gene TRBV28 combines with J gene TRBJ1-2; D uncertain. V was pared by 4 bases and J by 2 bases, with 2 bases between. Germline V gene data show CDR1 as MDHEN and CDR2 as SYDVKM. The CDR3 runs to 11 residues. CDR3 region: CASSSNYGYTF. The CDR3 nucleotides read TGTGCCAGCAGTTCCAACTATGGCTACACCTTC.

The chain couples TRBV6-5 to TRBJ2-7; D uncertain. CDR1 is MNHEY and CDR2 is SVGAGI in the germline V gene. V gave up 4 bases and J gave up 4 bases, with 11 bases separating them. This CDR3 has 13 amino acids. The CDR3 sequence is CASSSLTDYEQYF. The CDR3 nucleotides read TGTGCCAGCAGTTCCCTCACAGATTACGAGCAGTACTTC.

This clone was seen once. J is TRBJ2-7 and V is TRBV29-1; a weak D match, TRBD2 (6 bases). Trimming shortened V by 5 bases and J by 9 bases, and 20 bases separated the two germline ends. There are 13 residues in the CDR3. Germline V gives CDR1 SQVTM, CDR2 ANQGSEA. The CDR3 region has the DNA TGCAGCGTTAAGGAGGGTTTGAAGGCCGGGCAGTACTTC. This sequence encodes CSVKEGLKAGQYF.